This entry is about one T cell receptor (beta chain). Original analysis: Amplification of reference gene primers provided the estimated nucleated cell counts. The data were produced by immunoSEQ multiplex PCR, yet TCRdb's version contains in-frame clones alone and is incomplete. The V and J calls and clone size are taken from that table; D and trimming were inferred from the DNA. The sample carries fewer than 200,000 clones, roughly 76% recorded once. This sample is part of a study of blood T cell repertoires in COVID-19. This CDR3 is built from 15 residues. Germline V CDR1 and CDR2: SGHAT, FQNNGV. V lost 3 bases and J 5 bases, leaving 11 bases between the germline ends.

The source is a woman over 75 with COVID-19, enrolled during active disease. Sequenced input: peripheral blood. J is TRBJ1-6 and V is TRBV11-2, with D tentatively TRBD1 (6 bases). The CDR3 sequence: CASSLGHLDNSPLHF. In DNA form, the CDR3 reads TGTGCCAGCAGCTTGGGACATCTGGATAATTCACCCCTCCACTTT.